Sequencing of this TCR beta chain was carried out in a study of response to subunit inactivated influenza vaccine. TCRdb ran MiXCR on the RT-PCR reads and lists one entry per CDR3 protein. The table lists hundreds of thousands of distinct CDR3 sequences, 10% to 12% of them singletons. This clonotype was counted only a few times. Sequence at one end of the junction differs from germline and may be a read error. CDR1 is MNHNS, CDR2 SASEGT, per germline. The CDR3 sequence is 16 residues long. These data also featured in a second study, about T cells expressing NK-cell markers. According to that study: Production of TCR beta cDNA relied on 5'RACE template switching with UMIs. Sorting was restricted to alpha-beta TCR T cells by an anti-gamma-delta TCR antibody in several experiments. Dominant NKG2C+ clonotypes made up about 1.0-7.5% of CD8+ T cells in roughly 6 donors. Whether expanded NKG2C+ T cell clones were HCMV specific stayed uncertain.

The sequencing here drew on PBMCs from blood, taken on the day of vaccination. This receptor was identified in a man over 45 who received an inactivated influenza vaccine. The chain has TRBV6-1 and TRBJ2-1; perhaps TRBD2 as D (7 bases). The CDR3 sequence is CASSLTTGTRGVICVF. DNA of the CDR3: TGTGCCAGCAGTCTTACTACAGGGACTCGGGGGGTAATATGTGTCTTC.